This record looks at one T cell receptor beta chain sequence and its context. Its antigen is unidentified. Roughly 10 milliliters of peripheral blood were drawn from each donor. No fewer than 6 micrograms of total RNA were isolated from every sample. With a J-beta primer mix and a sample-barcoded 5' primer, a second PCR ran about 7 to 11 cycles. CDR3-containing paired-end reads numbering at least 3 million came from each sample. TCRdb re-derived calls from the 5' RACE reads in MiXCR, one entry per CDR3 protein. The repertoire has roughly 790,000 distinct CDR3 sequences, 43% of them found once; the top ten carry less than 25%. This sample is drawn from a study of blood T cells in healthy people across ages. Study-level points and caveats: Per million T cells, TCR beta diversity dropped roughly linearly as age increased.

The CDR3 contains 16 residues. Germline-derived CDR1 and CDR2 are SGHTS and YDEGEE. The trim removed 2 bases at V and 11 bases at J, leaving 17 bases unmatched. Sequencing was done on a sample of blood. The gene calls are TRBV5-8 and TRBJ2-5; 8 bases line up with TRBD2. This sequence originates from a woman in her sixties in good health. CDR3 loop: CASSFVARGGRHEQYF. CDR3 nucleotides: TGTGCCAGCAGCTTTGTCGCCCGGGGGGGCCGCCATGAGCAGTACTTC.